This T cell receptor beta chain was sequenced in a study of blood T cell repertoires in COVID-19. Method: immunoSEQ multiplex PCR; TCRdb's copy keeps in-frame clones and lacks some. The table includes some 350,000 clones, over 70% detected once. It was during active infection that Seattle patients were enrolled and then longitudinally followed. CDR3 length: 14 residues. The ends lost 1 base at V and 4 bases at J; junction bases unmatched: 2. Germline V CDR1 and CDR2: LNHDA, SQIVND (reference sequence). This sequence originates from a woman aged 50 to 60 with COVID-19, enrolled during active disease. This chain links TRBV19 with TRBJ1-1; 8 positions agree with TRBD1. Specimen: peripheral blood. The CDR3 coding sequence is TGTGCCAGTAGTATAGCAGGGGGCTTCACTGAAGCTTTCTTT. This codes for CASSIAGGFTEAFF.